One and the same sample provided the 14 T cell receptor beta chains below, sequenced in a study of T-cell memory formation after mild COVID-19 (dated by TCRdb to the early 2020s). Libraries were built with 5' RACE. Sequencing was carried out with an Illumina NovaSeq 6000. The public reads were reanalyzed by TCRdb: fastp trimming at Q25, MiXCR alignment, in-frame beta chains only. Every entry covers one CDR3 protein and lists the most common genes and DNA from its rows. Counted in this sample were a few hundred thousand distinct CDR3 sequences; around a fifth of them appeared once. Under 15% of the sample comes from the top ten. The sequencing input was PBMCs or a T cell subset sorted from them (not recorded which). The receptors come from an adult woman who had mild COVID-19 (a few samples of this study predate the infection). The sample titles of this study are shuffled in the database, so cell type and time point are left out; the donor was told from shared clones.

The genes are TRBV29-1 and TRBJ1-4; no reliable D call. Germline V gene data show CDR1 as SQVTM and CDR2 as ANQGSEA. The V gene lost 7 bases and the J gene lost 8 bases, with 14 bases spanning the gap. The CDR3 sequence is 12 residues long. The CDR3 sequence: CSARIRGEKLFF. The CDR3 region has the DNA TGCAGCGCTCGGATTCGAGGCGAAAAACTGTTTTTT.

V and J are TRBV6-5 and TRBJ1-3; D is unresolved. Germline CDR1 reads MNHEY; CDR2 reads SVGAGI. V lost 6 bases and J 4 bases, leaving 13 bases between the germline ends. This CDR3 is 14 amino acids long. CDR3 residues: CASSPRGGGNTIYF. CDR3 sequence (DNA): TGTGCCAGCAGCCCCCGGGGAGGGGGAAACACCATATATTTT.

In this sample, this clonotype turned up once. The CDR3 here is CASSSQGFPNEQFF. The CDR3 bases are TGTGCCAGCAGCTCGCAGGGATTCCCCAATGAGCAGTTCTTC. V is TRBV7-2 and J is TRBJ2-1; the D gene is possibly TRBD1 (5 bases). CDR1 and CDR2 from the germline V gene are SGHTA and FQGNSA. The germline V and J ends were trimmed by 4 bases and 6 bases, with 13 bases remaining between them. The CDR3 extends over 14 amino acids.

This clonotype was seen at least ten times. The chain has TRBV7-9 and TRBJ2-2; D is undetermined. The CDR3 has 11 residues. V lost 4 bases and J lost 8, with 5 bases in between. Germline loops: CDR1 SEHNR, CDR2 FQNEAQ (reference sequence). CDR3: CASSSSGELFF. The CDR3 bases are TGTGCCAGCAGCTCCTCAGGGGAGCTGTTTTTT.

This rearrangement joins TRBV30 to TRBJ1-1; D not resolved. The germline V gene encodes CDR1 GTSNPN and CDR2 SVGIG (reference sequence). This CDR3 has 11 residues. V gave up 4 bases and J gave up 4 bases, with 7 bases separating them. The CDR3 spells CAWNYRTEAFF. For the CDR3, the DNA is TGTGCCTGGAATTATCGCACTGAAGCTTTCTTT. The complete variable domain, with remaining parts taken from reference TRBV30 and TRBJ1-1, reads SQTIHQWPATLVQPVGSPLSLECTVEGTSNPNLYWYRQAAGRGLQLLFYSVGIGQISSEVPQNLSASRPQDRQFILSSKKLLLSDSGFYLCAWNYRTEAFFGQGTRLTVV.

V and J are TRBV6-2 or TRBV6-3 and TRBJ2-7, with D possibly being TRBD2 (6 bases). CDR3 length equals 14 residues. V lost 4 bases and J lost 7, with 17 bases in between. Germline CDR1 MNHEY, CDR2 SVGEGT. The CDR3 DNA is TGTGCCAGCAGTTTCCTTCTGACTAGGCGGGAGCAGTACTTC. Translating gives CASSFLLTRREQYF.

On this clonotype: The junction shows a germline mismatch at one end, possibly a read error. The gene calls are TRBV2 and TRBJ2-7; tentatively, D is TRBD1 (6 bases). The length of the CDR3 is 14 residues. Germline CDR1 reads SNHLY; CDR2 reads FYNNEI. The CDR3, as DNA: TGTGCCAGCAGTAAACAGGGAAGCTCCCACGAGCAGTACTTC. Translation gives CASSKQGSSHEQYF.

This clonotype was counted between two and nine times. This chain uses TRBV5-4 with TRBJ2-2, with a possible D match to TRBD2 (6 bases). This CDR3 is 15 amino acids long. Trimming removed 7 bases from V and 2 bases from J, with 15 bases in between. From germline, CDR1 is SGHNT and CDR2 YYREEE (reference sequence). The CDR3 DNA follows: TGTGCCAGCTCCCTTAGCGGAGATAACACCGGGGAGCTGTTTTTT. This translates into CASSLSGDNTGELFF.

This clonotype came up a few times. The chain employs TRBV2 and TRBJ2-3; D may be TRBD1 or TRBD2 (5 bases each). Trimming removed 6 bases from V and 1 base from J, with 11 bases in between. This CDR3 comprises 14 residues. Germline values: CDR1 SNHLY, CDR2 FYNNEI. CDR3 bases: TGTGCCAGCAGGACGGGACGCCGCACAGATACGCAGTATTTT. Residues: CASRTGRRTDTQYF.

The chain has TRBV7-8 and TRBJ2-2; TRBD2 matches at 8 bases. V dropped 3 bases and J dropped 4; count of bases not matched to a gene: 4. Germline CDR1 is SGHVS and CDR2 is FQNEAQ. CDR3 length: 15 residues. The CDR3 reads CASSFAGGATGELFF. The CDR3 nucleotides read TGTGCCAGCAGCTTTGCGGGGGGCGCCACCGGGGAGCTGTTTTTT.

The V gene is TRBV12-3 or TRBV12-4, the J gene TRBJ2-7; 9 positions agree with TRBD1. The length of the CDR3 is 15 residues. Trimming at V came to 1 base and at J to 3 bases, leaving 4 bases not matched to a gene. CDR3 DNA: TGTGCCAGCAGTTTAGGCGGGACAGGGTACTACGAGCAGTACTTC. This sequence encodes CASSLGGTGYYEQYF.

J is TRBJ2-1 and V is TRBV20-1, with TRBD2 matching 7 bases. The CDR3 totals 12 residues. The germline CDR1 and CDR2 sequences are DFQATT and SNEGSKA (reference sequence). V lost 1 base and J lost 10; bases outside the gene matches: 4. For the CDR3, the DNA is TGCAGTGCTAGAGGTCCAGCGGGAGAGCAGTTCTTC. Its protein product is CSARGPAGEQFF.

The J gene is TRBJ2-6, the V gene TRBV4-3; D may be TRBD2 (6 bases). The CDR3 extends over 17 amino acids. Germline-derived CDR1 and CDR2 are LGHNA and YSLEER. V lost 0 bases, J lost 1 base, and 10 bases lay in between. This chain's CDR3 is CASSQESAGSGANVLTF. The CDR3 DNA sequence: TGCGCCAGCAGCCAAGAGAGTGCGGGATCTGGGGCCAACGTCCTGACTTTC.

This clonotype was detected only a few times. This chain uses TRBV7-9 with TRBJ2-6, with 12 bases matching TRBD2. Germline V gives CDR1 SEHNR, CDR2 FQNEAQ (reference sequence). With V trimmed by 5 bases and J by 4 bases, 9 bases remained unmatched. The CDR3 spans 18 residues. The CDR3 sequence: CASSKPTSGSFGANVLTF. The CDR3 DNA reads TGTGCCAGCAGCAAGCCGACTAGCGGGAGTTTCGGGGCCAACGTCCTGACTTTC.